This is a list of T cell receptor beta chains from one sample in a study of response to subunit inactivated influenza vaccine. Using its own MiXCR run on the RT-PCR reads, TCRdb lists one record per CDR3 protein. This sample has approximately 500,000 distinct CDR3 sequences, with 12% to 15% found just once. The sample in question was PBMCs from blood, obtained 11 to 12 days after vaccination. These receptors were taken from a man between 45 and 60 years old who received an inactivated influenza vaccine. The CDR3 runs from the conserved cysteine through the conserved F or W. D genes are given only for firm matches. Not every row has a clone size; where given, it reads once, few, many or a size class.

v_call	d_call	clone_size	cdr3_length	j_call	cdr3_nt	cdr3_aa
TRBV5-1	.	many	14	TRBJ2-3	TGCGCCAGCAGCCTGGGACAAAACACAGATACGCAGTATTTT	CASSLGQNTDTQYF
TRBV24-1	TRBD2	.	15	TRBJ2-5	TGTGCCACCAGTGATTTATTGGGAGGGCCGGAGACCCAGTACTTC	CATSDLLGGPETQYF
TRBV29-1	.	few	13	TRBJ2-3	TGCAGCGTTGAAGTAACATTCACAGATACGCAGTATTTT	CSVEVTFTDTQYF
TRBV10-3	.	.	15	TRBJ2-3	TGTGCCATCAGTGACAACGGGGGAAGCACAGATACGCAGTATTTT	CAISDNGGSTDTQYF
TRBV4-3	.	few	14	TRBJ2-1	TGCGCCAGCAGCCAAGATCGAGGCGTTAATGAGCAGTTCTTC	CASSQDRGVNEQFF
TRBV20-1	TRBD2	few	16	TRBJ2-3	TGCAGTGCTAGAGATCCGTGGGGACTAGCGGTCGAAACGCAGTATTTT	CSARDPWGLAVETQYF
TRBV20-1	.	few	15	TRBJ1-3	TGCAGTGCTAGAGATGGGACGGGAACTGGAAACACCATATATTTT	CSARDGTGTGNTIYF
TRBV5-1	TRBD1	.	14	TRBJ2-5	TGCGCCAGCAGCAAGGGACAGCTTCAAGAGACCCAGTACTTC	CASSKGQLQETQYF
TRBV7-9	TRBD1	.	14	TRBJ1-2	TGTGCCAGCGGTGCGGACAGGGAGAACTATGGCTACACCTTC	CASGADRENYGYTF
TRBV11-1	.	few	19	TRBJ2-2	TGTGCCAGCAGCTTAGGCTTTCGAGGCTCCGGTGCGAACACCGGGGAGCTGTTTTTT	CASSLGFRGSGANTGELFF
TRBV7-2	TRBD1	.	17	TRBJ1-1	TGTGCCAGCAGCTTAGTGGTCAGGGGGCGCGGAAACACTGAAGCTTTCTTT	CASSLVVRGRGNTEAFF
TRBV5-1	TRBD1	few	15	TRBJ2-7	TGCGCCAGCAGCCAACAGGGGGCCAGCTCCTACGAGCAGTACTTC	CASSQQGASSYEQYF
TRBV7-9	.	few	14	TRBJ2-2	TGTGCCAGCAGCTTTTGGGATGGGGCCGGGGAGCTGTTTTTT	CASSFWDGAGELFF
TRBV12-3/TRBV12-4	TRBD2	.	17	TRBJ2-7	TGTGCCAGCAGTTTGGGGCTAGCGGGGAGTAGCTCCTACGAGCAGTACTTC	CASSLGLAGSSSYEQYF
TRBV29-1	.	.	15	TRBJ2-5	TGCAGCGTTGAACAACTCGGGGGTGGTACGGAGACCCAGTACTTC	CSVEQLGGGTETQYF
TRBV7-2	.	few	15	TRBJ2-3	TGTGCCAGCAGCTTAGCGATGGTGGGCACAGATACGCAGTATTTT	CASSLAMVGTDTQYF
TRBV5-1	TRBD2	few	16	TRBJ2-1	TGCGCCAGCAGCATAACGCGGGGGGTTGGCTACAATGAGCAGTTCTTC	CASSITRGVGYNEQFF
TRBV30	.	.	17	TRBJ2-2	TGTGCCGGTCCAAAGGTGGCAGGGCTGGCGAACACCGGGGAGCTGTTTTTT	CAGPKVAGLANTGELFF
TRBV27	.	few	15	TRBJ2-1	TGTGCCAGCAGTTCCCGACTAGAATGGGGTTTCGAGCAGTTCTTC	CASSSRLEWGFEQFF
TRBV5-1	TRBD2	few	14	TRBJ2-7	TGCGCCAGCGGTGATAGCGGGGGATCCTACGAGCAGTACTTC	CASGDSGGSYEQYF
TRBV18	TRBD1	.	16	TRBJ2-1	TGTGCCAGCTCATCCCCCGGGACAGAGGGTCACAATGAGCAGTTCTTC	CASSSPGTEGHNEQFF
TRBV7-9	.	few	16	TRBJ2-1	TGTGCCAGCAGCTTAGGGTCGGCTAGCGTATACAATGAGCAGTTCTTC	CASSLGSASVYNEQFF
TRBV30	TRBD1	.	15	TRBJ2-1	TGTGCCTGGAGTGTAGGACAGGGAGGTTGGAATGAGCAGTTCTTC	CAWSVGQGGWNEQFF
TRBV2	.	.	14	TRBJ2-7	TGTGCCAGCAGTGAGCGGGGCCCCTACTACGAGCAGTACTTC	CASSERGPYYEQYF